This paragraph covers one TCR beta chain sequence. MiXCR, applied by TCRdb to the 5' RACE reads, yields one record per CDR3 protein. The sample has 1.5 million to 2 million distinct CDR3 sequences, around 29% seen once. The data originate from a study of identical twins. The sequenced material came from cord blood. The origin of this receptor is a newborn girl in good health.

CDR3 nucleotides: TGTGCCAGCAGTGTTGACTATTCCGATACGCAGTATTTT. Translated, it gives CASSVDYSDTQYF. The V call is TRBV2, the J call TRBJ2-3, with D tentatively TRBD2 (5 bases). Trimming removed 4 bases at V and 6 bases at J, with 11 bases between. The CDR3 is made up of 13 amino acids. Germline values: CDR1 SNHLY, CDR2 FYNNEI.